This record covers a single T cell receptor (beta chain). These data originate in a study of blood T cell repertoires in COVID-19. Study-level information: PBMCs, B-cell-depleted T cells, or T cells provided the cDNA or gDNA that made up the material.

V lost 5 bases and J lost 4, with 14 bases in between. This CDR3 is 15 amino acids long. Germline V gene sequence: CDR1 SGHTA, CDR2 FQGTGA. One Seattle source followed patients from active infection through their disease course. Authors' methods: Amplification of reference gene primers was used by the study to estimate nucleated cell counts. Some clones are missing from TCRdb's copy, which holds only in-frame ones; the method was immunoSEQ multiplex PCR. V, J and clone size derive from that table, while D and trimming were established from the DNA sequence. This sample has 430,000 or so clones, with 70% to 90% found just once.

Sequenced input: peripheral blood. The genes are TRBV7-3 and TRBJ2-2; D possibly corresponds to TRBD1 (6 bases). The TCR was taken from a young man with COVID-19, enrolled during active disease. CDR3: CASSLSRDTTGELFF. CDR3 nucleotide sequence: TGTGCCAGCAGCCTTAGTAGGGACACCACCGGGGAGCTGTTTTTT.